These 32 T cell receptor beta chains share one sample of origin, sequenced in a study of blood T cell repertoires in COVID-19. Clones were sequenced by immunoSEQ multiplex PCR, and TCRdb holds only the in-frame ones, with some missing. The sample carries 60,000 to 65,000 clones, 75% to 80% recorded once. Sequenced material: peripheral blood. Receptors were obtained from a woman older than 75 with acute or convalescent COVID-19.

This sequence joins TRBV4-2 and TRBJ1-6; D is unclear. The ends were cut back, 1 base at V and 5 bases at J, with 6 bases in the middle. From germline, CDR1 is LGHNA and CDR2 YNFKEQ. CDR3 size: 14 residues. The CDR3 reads CASSQGRDNSPLHF. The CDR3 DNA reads TGTGCCAGCAGCCAAGGGCGGGATAATTCACCCCTCCACTTT.

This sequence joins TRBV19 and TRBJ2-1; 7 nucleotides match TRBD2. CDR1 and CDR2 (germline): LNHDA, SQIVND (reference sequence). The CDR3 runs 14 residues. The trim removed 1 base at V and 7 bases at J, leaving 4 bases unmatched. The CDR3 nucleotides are TGTGCCAGTAGTATAGGGGCCGGGAGGAATGAGCAGTTCTTC. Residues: CASSIGAGRNEQFF.

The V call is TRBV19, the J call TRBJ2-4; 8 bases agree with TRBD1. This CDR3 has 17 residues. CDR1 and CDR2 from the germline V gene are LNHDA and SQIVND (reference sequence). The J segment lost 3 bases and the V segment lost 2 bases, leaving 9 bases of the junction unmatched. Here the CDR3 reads CASSIRGQGRHKNIQYF. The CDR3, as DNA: TGTGCCAGTAGTATACGCGGACAGGGAAGACACAAAAACATTCAGTACTTC.

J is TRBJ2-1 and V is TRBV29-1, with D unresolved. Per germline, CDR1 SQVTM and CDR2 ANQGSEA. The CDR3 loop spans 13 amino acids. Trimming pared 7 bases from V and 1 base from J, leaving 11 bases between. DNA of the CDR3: TGCAGCGCGGGCCCGCAGTCCTACAATGAGCAGTTCTTC. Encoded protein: CSAGPQSYNEQFF.

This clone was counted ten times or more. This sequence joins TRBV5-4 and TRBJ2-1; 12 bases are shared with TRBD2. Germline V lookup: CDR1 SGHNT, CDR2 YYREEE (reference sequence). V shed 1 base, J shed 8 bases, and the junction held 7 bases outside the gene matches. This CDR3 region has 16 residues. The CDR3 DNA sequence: TGTGCCAGCAGCTTGTACCTAGCGGGGGGGGTGGATGAGCAGTTCTTC. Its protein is CASSLYLAGGVDEQFF.

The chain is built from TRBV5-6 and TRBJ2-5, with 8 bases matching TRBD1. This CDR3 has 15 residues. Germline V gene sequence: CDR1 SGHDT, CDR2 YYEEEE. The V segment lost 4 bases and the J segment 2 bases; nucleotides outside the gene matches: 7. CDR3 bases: TGTGCCAGCAGCCCCGACAGGGGCCTACAAGAGACCCAGTACTTC. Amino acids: CASSPDRGLQETQYF.

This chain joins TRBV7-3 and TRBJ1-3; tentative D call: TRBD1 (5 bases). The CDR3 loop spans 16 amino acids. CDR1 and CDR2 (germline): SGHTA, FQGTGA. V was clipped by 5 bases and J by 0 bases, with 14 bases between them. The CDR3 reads CASSPGAGISGNTIYF. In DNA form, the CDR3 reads TGTGCCAGCAGCCCCGGAGCAGGGATCTCTGGAAACACCATATATTTT.

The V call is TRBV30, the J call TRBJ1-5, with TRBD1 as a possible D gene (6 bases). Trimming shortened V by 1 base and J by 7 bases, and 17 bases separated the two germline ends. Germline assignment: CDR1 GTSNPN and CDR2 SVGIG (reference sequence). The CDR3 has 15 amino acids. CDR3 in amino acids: CAWSANSGASQPQHF. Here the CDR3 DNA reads TGTGCCTGGAGTGCGAATTCAGGGGCGTCGCAGCCCCAGCATTTT.

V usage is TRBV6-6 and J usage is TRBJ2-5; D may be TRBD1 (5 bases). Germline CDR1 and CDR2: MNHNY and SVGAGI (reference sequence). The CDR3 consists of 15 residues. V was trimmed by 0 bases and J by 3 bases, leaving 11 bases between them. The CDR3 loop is CASSYSAGHEETQYF. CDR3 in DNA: TGTGCCAGCAGTTACTCGGCAGGGCACGAAGAGACCCAGTACTTC.

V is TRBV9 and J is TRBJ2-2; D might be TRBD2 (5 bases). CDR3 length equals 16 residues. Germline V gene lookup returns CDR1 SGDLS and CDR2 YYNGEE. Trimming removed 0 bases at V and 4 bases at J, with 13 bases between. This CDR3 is CASSVAPGSGTGELFF. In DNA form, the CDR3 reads TGTGCCAGCAGCGTAGCTCCGGGGTCGGGCACCGGGGAGCTGTTTTTT.

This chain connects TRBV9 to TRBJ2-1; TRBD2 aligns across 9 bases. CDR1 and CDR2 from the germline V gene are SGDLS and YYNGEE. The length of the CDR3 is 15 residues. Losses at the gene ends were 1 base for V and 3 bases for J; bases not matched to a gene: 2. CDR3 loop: CASSVLAGHYNEQFF. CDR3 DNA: TGTGCCAGCAGCGTACTAGCGGGACACTACAATGAGCAGTTCTTC.

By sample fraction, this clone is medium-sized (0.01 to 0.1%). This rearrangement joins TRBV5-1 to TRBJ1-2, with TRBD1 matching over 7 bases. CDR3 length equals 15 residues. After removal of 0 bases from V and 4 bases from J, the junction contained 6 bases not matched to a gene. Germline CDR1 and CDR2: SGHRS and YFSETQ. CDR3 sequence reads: CASSLDPGTAYGYTF. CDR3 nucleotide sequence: TGCGCCAGCAGCTTGGATCCCGGGACAGCCTATGGCTACACCTTC.

CDR3 region: CASSQDWDGSGVLWYNEQFF. CDR3 nucleotides: TGTGCCAGCAGCCAAGATTGGGACGGGAGCGGGGTTTTATGGTACAATGAGCAGTTCTTC. The rearrangement uses TRBV3-1 (or the pseudogene TRBV3-2) and TRBJ2-1; the match to TRBD2 covers 7 bases. V was clipped by 0 bases and J by 4 bases; unmatched bases: 18. This CDR3 is built from 20 residues. The V gene's germline CDR1 is LGHDT and CDR2 YNNKEL (reference sequence).

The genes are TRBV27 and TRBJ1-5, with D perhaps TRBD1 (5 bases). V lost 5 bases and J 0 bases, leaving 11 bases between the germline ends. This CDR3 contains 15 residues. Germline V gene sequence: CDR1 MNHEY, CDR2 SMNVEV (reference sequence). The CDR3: CASSPDKASNQPQHF. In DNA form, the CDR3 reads TGTGCCAGCAGTCCGGACAAGGCTAGCAATCAGCCCCAGCATTTT.

The CDR3 sequence: CASRSQGRGTEAFF. As DNA, the CDR3 is TGTGCCAGCAGATCCCAGGGCAGAGGTACTGAAGCTTTCTTT. The chain combines TRBV6-5 with TRBJ1-1, with D possibly being TRBD1 (5 bases). The CDR3 length is 14 residues. Germline loops: CDR1 MNHEY, CDR2 SVGAGI. The V end was cut by 6 bases, the J end by 5 bases, with 16 bases between.

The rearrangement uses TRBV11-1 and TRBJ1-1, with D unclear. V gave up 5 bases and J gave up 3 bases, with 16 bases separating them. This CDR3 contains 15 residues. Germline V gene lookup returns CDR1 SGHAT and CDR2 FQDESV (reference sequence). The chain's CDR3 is CASSPEDYGDTEAFF. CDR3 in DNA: TGTGCCAGCAGCCCAGAGGACTATGGGGACACTGAAGCTTTCTTT.

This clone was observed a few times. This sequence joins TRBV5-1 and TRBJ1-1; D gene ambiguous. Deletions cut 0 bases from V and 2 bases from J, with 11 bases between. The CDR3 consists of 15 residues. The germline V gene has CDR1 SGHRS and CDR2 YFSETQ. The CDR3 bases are TGCGCCAGCAGCTTGGAGAGGGCTCGAAACACTGAAGCTTTCTTT. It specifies CASSLERARNTEAFF.

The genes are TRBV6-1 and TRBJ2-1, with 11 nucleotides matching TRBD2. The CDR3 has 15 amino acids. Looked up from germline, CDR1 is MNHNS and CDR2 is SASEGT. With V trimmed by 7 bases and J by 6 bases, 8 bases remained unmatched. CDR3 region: CASTDSGRATNEQFF. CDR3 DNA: TGTGCCAGCACCGATAGCGGGAGGGCAACCAATGAGCAGTTCTTC.

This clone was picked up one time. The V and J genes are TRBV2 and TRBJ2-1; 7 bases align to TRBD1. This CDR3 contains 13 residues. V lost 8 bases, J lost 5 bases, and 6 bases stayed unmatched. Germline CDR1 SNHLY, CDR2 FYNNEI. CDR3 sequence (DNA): TGTGCCAGCGGGATTACAGGGGACAATGAGCAGTTCTTC. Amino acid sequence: CASGITGDNEQFF.

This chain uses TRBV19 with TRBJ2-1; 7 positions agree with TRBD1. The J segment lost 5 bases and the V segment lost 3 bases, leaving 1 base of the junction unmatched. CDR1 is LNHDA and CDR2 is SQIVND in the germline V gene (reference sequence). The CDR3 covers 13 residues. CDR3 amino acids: CASSMGQNNEQFF. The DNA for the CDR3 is TGTGCCAGTAGTATGGGACAGAACAATGAGCAGTTCTTC.

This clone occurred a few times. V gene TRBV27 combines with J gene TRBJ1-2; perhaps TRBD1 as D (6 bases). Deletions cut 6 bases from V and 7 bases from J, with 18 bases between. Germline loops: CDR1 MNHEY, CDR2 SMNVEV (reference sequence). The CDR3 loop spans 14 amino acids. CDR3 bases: TGTGCCAGCAGGGACCTTCAGGGGAGCGGTGGCTACACCTTC. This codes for CASRDLQGSGGYTF.

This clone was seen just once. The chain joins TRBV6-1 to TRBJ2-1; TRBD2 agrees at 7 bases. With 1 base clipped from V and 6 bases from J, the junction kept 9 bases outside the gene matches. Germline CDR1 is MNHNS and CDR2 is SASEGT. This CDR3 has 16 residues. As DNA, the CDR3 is TGTGCCAGCAGTGAAGTCGGTAGCGGGTGGCCCAATGAGCAGTTCTTC. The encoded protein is CASSEVGSGWPNEQFF.

For the CDR3, the DNA is TGTGCCAGCAGCGCCCGACAGGTGACCTCTGGAAACACCATATATTTT. Protein product: CASSARQVTSGNTIYF. The chain employs TRBV7-2 and TRBJ1-3; tentatively, D is TRBD1 (6 bases). Trimming took 5 bases from V and 0 from J, leaving 14 bases between them. CDR3 length: 16 amino acids. Germline V gives CDR1 SGHTA, CDR2 FQGNSA.

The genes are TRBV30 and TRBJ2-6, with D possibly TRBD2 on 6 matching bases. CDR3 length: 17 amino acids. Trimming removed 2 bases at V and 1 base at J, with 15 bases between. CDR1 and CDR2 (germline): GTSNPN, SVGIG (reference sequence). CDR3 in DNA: TGTGCCTGGAGTATCTGGGGACTGACTTCTGGGGCCAACGTCCTGACTTTC. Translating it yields CAWSIWGLTSGANVLTF.

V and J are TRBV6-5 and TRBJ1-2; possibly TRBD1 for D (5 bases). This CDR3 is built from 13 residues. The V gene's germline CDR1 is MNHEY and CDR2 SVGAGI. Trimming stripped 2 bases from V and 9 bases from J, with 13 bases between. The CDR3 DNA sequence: TGTGCCAGCAGTTACCCCGGAGGGGATAGCTACACCTTC. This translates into CASSYPGGDSYTF.

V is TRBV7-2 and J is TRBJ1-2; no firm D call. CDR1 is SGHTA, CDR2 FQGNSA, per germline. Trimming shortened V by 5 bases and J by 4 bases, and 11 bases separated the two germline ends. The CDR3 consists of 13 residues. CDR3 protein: CASSAMEGYGYTF. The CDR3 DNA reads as TGTGCCAGCAGCGCGATGGAGGGCTATGGCTACACCTTC. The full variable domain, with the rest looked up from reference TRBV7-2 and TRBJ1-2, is GAGVSQSPSNKVTEKGKDVELRCDPISGHTALYWYRQSLGQGLEFLIYFQGNSAPDKSGLPSDRFSAERTGGSVSTLTIQRTQQEDSAVYLCASSAMEGYGYTFGSGTRLTVV.

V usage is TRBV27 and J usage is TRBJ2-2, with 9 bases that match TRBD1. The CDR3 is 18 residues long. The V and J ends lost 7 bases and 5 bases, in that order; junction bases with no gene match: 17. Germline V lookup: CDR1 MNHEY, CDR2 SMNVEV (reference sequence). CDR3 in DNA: TGTGCCAGCAACCATCTCGGGGGAGGGACAGGGCCGACCGGGGAGCTGTTTTTT. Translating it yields CASNHLGGGTGPTGELFF.

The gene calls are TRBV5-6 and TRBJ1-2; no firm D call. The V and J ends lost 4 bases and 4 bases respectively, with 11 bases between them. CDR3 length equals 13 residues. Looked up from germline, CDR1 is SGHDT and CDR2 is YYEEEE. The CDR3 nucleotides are TGTGCCAGCAGCCCGGCCGGGATCTATGGCTACACCTTC. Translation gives CASSPAGIYGYTF.

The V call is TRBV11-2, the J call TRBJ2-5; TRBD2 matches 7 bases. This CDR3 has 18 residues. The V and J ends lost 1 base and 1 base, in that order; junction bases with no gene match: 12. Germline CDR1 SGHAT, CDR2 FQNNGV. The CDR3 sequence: CASSLGVSASGLQETQYF. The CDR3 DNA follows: TGTGCCAGCAGCTTAGGCGTGTCGGCTAGCGGCCTCCAAGAGACCCAGTACTTC.

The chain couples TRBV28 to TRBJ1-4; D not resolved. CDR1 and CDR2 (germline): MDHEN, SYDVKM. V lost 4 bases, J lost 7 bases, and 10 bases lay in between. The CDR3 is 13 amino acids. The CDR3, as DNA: TGTGCCAGCAGTTCTCCTTACGGTGAAAAACTGTTTTTT. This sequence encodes CASSSPYGEKLFF.

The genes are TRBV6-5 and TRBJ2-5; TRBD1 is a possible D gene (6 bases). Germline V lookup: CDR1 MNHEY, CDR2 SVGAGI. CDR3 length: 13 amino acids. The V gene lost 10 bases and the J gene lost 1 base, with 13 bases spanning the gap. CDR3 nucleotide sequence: TGTGCCACCTCGGGGACATTCCAAGAGACCCAGTACTTC. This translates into CATSGTFQETQYF.

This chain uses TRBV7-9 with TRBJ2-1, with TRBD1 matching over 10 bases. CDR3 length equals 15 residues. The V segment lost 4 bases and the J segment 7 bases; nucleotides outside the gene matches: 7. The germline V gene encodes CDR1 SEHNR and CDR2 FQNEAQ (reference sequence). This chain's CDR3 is CASSSRDRGGNEQFF. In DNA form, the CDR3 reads TGTGCCAGCAGCTCCCGGGACAGGGGTGGGAATGAGCAGTTCTTC.